This record covers a single T cell receptor beta chain. This clonotype was seen a handful of times. There is no known antigen for this receptor. No much larger clonotype is one base removed from it; base qualities were not supplied. The CDR3 spans 16 residues, from the cysteine through the phenylalanine. Of all the DNA, just the CDR3 is kept, 48 bases in frame from base 1. Looking up the germline V gene yields CDR1 LGHNA and CDR2 YSLEER. V loses 0 bases, J loses 4 bases, and the germline ends lie 15 bases apart. The sample is drawn from a study of T-cell memory formation after mild COVID-19 (dated by TCRdb to about 2021). For the study in its entirety: TCR sequence clusters from the two donors were largely donor specific. The cohort was made up of two young adult volunteers, one female and one male, who were previously healthy. In a couple of donors, T-cell clones that expanded and contracted after mild COVID-19 were tracked by sequencing TCRalpha and TCRbeta repertoires over time. What the study reported, not specific to this receptor: The study covered only a couple of mild cases, and larger cohorts including severe cases with pre-infection samples were considered necessary. Contracting CD4+ clones appeared mostly in the CM and EM memory subsets, whereas CD8+ clones were enriched in EMRA. From day 15 to 85, contracting clones showed balanced CD4/CD8 phenotypes, whereas a second wave of clones that expanded from day 15 to 37 leaned towards CD4+. SARS-CoV-2 specificity was not confirmed for the second-wave clones peaking on day 37. Some responding clones were found in pre-infection memory, which suggests that pre-existing cross-reactive memory T cells took part in the SARS-CoV-2 response.

Sequencing instrument: Illumina NovaSeq 6000. TCRalpha and TCRbeta cDNA libraries were constructed by 5'RACE with constant-segment primers, with sample barcodes and unique molecular identifiers being introduced. RNA was extracted from every sample with Trizol reagent. The libraries were amplified in two PCR steps, and the second step added a second sample barcode and Illumina TruSeq adapters. Sequencing of the libraries was done on an Illumina NovaSeq, producing 2 x 150 bp paired-end reads. The authors' analysis ran thus. Demultiplexing of reads and collapsing into UMI-guided consensus sequences were performed with migec v1.2.7. Using mixcr v2.1.11, UMI consensuses were aligned to TRA and TRB V and J templates and then assembled into clonotypes. A clonotype was counted as expanded or contracted only when both edgeR and NoisET called the clonotype significant, with the noise models trained on biological replicates. For edgeR calls, a false discovery rate-adjusted p below 0.01 and a log2 fold-change threshold of 1 were applied. PCA with hierarchical clustering of max-normalized trajectories of the 1000 most abundant clonotypes was used as exploratory dynamics analysis. Each responding clone was given a CD4 or CD8 phenotype based on the CD4+ and CD8+ repertoires, which had been sequenced separately. TCRdb handled the public reads itself, with Q25 trimming in fastp and clone calling in MiXCR, and kept productive beta chains. Each CDR3 protein gets just one entry, which takes the most common genes and DNA from the rows behind it. It is TCRdb's table, rather than the study itself, that gives the V and J calls and clone size. The sample table holds approximately 300,000 distinct CDR3 sequences, of which around 15% were seen once. Jointly, the top ten make up about a fifth of the sample.

PBMCs were isolated by Ficoll-Paque density gradient centrifugation. The sequence came from a man between 18 and 35 years old who had mild COVID-19 (a few samples of this study predate the infection). The sample titles of this study are shuffled in the database, so cell type and time point are left out; the donor was told from shared clones. Material for sequencing was PBMCs or a T cell subset sorted from them (not recorded which). The sequence links TRBV4-3 to TRBJ1-2; tentative D gene TRBD1, with 5 bases matching. The sequence in DNA is TGCGCCAGCAGCCAAGAAGGGTTGGGGGGTGGCTATGGCTACACCTTC. Its protein is CASSQEGLGGGYGYTF.